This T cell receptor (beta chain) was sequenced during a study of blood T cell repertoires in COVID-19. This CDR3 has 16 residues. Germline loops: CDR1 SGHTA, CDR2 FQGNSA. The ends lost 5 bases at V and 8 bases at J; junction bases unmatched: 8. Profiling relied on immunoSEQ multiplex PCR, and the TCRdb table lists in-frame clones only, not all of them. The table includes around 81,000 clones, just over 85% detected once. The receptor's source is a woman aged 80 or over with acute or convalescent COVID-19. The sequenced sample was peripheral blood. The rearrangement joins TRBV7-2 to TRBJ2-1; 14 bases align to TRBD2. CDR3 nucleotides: TGTGCCAGCAGCCAGGGGACTAGCGGGGGCCGGGATGAGCAGTTCTTC. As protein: CASSQGTSGGRDEQFF.